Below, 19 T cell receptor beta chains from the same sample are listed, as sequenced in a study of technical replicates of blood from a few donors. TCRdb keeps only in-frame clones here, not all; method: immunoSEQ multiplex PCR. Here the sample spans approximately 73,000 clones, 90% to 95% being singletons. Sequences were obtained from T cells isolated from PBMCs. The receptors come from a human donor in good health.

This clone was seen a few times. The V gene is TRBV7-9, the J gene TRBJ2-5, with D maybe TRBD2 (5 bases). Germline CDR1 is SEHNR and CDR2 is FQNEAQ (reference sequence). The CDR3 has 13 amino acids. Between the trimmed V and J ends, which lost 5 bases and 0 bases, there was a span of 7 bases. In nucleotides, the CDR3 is TGTGCCAGCAGCCGGGAATACCAAGAGACCCAGTACTTC. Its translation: CASSREYQETQYF.

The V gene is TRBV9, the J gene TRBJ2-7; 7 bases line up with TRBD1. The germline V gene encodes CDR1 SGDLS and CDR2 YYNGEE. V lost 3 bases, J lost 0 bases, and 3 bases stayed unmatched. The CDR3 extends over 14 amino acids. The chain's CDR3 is CASSEWDSSYEQYF. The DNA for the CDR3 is TGTGCCAGCAGCGAGTGGGACAGCTCCTACGAGCAGTACTTC.

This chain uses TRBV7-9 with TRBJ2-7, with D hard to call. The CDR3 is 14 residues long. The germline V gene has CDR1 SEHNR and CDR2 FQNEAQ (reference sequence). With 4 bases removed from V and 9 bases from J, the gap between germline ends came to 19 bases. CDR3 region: CASSSQPTTGSQYF. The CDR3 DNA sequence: TGTGCCAGCAGCTCCCAACCGACAACTGGGTCGCAGTACTTC.

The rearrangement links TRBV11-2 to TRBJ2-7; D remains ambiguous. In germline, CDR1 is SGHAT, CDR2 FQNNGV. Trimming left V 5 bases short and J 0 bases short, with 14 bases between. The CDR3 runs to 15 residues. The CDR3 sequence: CASSLGQVLSYEQYF. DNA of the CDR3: TGTGCCAGCAGCCTAGGGCAGGTCCTCTCCTACGAGCAGTACTTC.

The CDR3 sequence is CASSKTSGEDYEQYF. CDR3 nucleotide sequence: TGTGCCAGCAGCAAAACTAGCGGGGAAGACTACGAGCAGTACTTC. The chain uses TRBV11-1 and TRBJ2-7; TRBD2 matches 10 bases. Germline CDR1 and CDR2: SGHAT and FQDESV (reference sequence). The CDR3 consists of 15 residues. Trimming cost V 5 bases and J 3 bases; bases outside gene matches: 7.

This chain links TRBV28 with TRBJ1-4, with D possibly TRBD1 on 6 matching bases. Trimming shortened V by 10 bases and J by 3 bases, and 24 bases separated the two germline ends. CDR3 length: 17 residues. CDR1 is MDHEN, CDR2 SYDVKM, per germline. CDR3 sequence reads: CAIKGEGGGRANEKLFF. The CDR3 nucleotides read TGTGCCATCAAAGGAGAAGGGGGTGGTAGGGCTAATGAAAAACTGTTTTTT.

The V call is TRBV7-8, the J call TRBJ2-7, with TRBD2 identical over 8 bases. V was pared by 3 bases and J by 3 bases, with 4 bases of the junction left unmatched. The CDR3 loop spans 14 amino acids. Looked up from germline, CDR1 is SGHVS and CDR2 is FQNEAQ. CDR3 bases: TGTGCCAGCAGCTTCGGGACTAGTAACTACGAGCAGTACTTC. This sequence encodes CASSFGTSNYEQYF.

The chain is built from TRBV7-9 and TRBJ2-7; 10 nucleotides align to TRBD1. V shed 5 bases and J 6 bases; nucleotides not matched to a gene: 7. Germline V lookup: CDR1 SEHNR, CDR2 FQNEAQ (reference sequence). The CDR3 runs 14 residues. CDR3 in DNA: TGTGCCAGCAGCCCAGACAGGGGGCCAGGCGAGCAGTACTTC. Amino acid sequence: CASSPDRGPGEQYF. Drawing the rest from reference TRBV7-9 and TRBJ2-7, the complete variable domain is DTGVSQNPRHKITKRGQNVTFRCDPISEHNRLYWYRQTLGQGPEFLTYFQNEAQLEKSRLLSDRFSAERPKGSFSTLEIQRTEQGDSAMYLCASSPDRGPGEQYFGPGTRLTVT.

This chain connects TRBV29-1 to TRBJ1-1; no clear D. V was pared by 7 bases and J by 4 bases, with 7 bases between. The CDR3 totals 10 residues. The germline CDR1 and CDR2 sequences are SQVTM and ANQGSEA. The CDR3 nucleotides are TGCAGCGACCGGAGCACTGAAGCTTTCTTT. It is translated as CSDRSTEAFF.

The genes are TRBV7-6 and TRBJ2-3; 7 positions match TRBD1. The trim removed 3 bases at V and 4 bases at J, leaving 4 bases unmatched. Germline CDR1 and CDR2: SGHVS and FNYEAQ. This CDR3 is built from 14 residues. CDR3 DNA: TGTGCCAGCAGCTTGGGGACAGCGGCAGATACGCAGTATTTT. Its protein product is CASSLGTAADTQYF.

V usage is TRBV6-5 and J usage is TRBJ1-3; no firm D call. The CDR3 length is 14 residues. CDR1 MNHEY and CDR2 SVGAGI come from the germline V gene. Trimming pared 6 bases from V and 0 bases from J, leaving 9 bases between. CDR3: CASSSGFSGNTIYF. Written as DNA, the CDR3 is TGTGCCAGCAGCTCGGGGTTCTCTGGAAACACCATATATTTT.

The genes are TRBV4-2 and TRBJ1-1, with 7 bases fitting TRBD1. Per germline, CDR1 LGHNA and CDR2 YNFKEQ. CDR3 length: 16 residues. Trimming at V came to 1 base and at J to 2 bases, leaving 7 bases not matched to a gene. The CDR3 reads CASSQVQGLENTEAFF. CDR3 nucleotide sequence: TGTGCCAGCAGCCAAGTACAGGGGCTCGAAAACACTGAAGCTTTCTTT.

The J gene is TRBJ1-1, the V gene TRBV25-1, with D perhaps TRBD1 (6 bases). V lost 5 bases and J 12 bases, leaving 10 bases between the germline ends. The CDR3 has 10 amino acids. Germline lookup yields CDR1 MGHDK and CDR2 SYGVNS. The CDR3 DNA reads TGTGCCAGCAGTAACAGGGTAACTTTCTTT. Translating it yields CASSNRVTFF.

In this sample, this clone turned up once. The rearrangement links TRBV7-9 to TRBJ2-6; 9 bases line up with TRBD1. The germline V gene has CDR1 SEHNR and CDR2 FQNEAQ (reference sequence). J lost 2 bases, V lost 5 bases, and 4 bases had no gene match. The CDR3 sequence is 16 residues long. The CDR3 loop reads CASSQQGAAGANVLTF. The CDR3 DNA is TGTGCCAGCAGCCAACAGGGGGCGGCTGGGGCCAACGTCCTGACTTTC.

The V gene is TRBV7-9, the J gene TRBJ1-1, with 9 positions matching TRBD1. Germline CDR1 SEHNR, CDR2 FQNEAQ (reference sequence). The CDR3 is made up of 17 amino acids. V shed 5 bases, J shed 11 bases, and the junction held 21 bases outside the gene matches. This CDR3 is CASSPKGIRDRDVRAFF. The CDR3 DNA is TGTGCCAGCAGCCCTAAGGGAATCCGGGACAGGGACGTGCGGGCTTTCTTT.

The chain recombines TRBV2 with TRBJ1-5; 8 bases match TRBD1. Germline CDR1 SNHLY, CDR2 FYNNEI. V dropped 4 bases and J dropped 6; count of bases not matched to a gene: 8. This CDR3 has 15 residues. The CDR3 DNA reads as TGTGCCAGCAGTGCCGGGACAGGTTCAAGTCAGCCCCAGCATTTT. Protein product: CASSAGTGSSQPQHF.

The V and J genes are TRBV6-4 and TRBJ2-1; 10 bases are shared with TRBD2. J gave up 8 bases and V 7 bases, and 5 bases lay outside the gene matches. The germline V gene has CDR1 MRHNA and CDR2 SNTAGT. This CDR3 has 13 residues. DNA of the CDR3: TGTGCCAGCAAACTAGCGGGGCGGGATGAGCAGTTCTTC. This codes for CASKLAGRDEQFF.

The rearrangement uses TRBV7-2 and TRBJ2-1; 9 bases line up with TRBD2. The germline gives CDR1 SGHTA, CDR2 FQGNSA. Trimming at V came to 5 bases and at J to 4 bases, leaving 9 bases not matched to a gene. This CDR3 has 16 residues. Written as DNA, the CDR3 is TGTGCCAGCAGCGTCAGTCTAGCGGGATCTTACAATGAGCAGTTCTTC. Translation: CASSVSLAGSYNEQFF.

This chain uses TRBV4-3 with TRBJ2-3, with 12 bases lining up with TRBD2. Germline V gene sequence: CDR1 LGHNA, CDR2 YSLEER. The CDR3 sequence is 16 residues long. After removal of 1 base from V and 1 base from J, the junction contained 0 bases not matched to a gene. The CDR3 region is CASSQGLAGGTDTQYF. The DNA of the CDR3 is TGCGCCAGCAGCCAAGGACTAGCGGGGGGCACAGATACGCAGTATTTT.